Presented here are 13 T cell receptor beta chains from one specimen sequenced in a study of blood T cell repertoires in COVID-19. Produced via immunoSEQ multiplex PCR; TCRdb's table is partial and in-frame only. The data show more than 75,000 clones, roughly 85% seen once. Source material: peripheral blood. The receptors stem from a man aged 30 to 39 with acute or convalescent COVID-19.

The rearrangement joins TRBV3-1 (or the pseudogene TRBV3-2) to TRBJ2-7; 10 bases are shared with TRBD2. The CDR3 is 14 residues long. Germline CDR1 reads LGHDT; CDR2 reads YNNKEL (reference sequence). V gave up 4 bases and J gave up 2 bases; unmatched junction bases: 2. Here the CDR3 reads CASSPLAGTYEQYF. CDR3 coding DNA: TGTGCCAGCAGCCCACTAGCGGGAACCTACGAGCAGTACTTC.

In DNA form, the CDR3 reads TGTGCCAGCAGTTACGACGGGTACGAGCAGTACTTC. Encoded protein: CASSYDGYEQYF. V and J are TRBV6-6 and TRBJ2-7, with D uncertain. Trimming stripped 2 bases from V and 4 bases from J, with 6 bases between. Germline CDR1 is MNHNY and CDR2 is SVGAGI (reference sequence). The CDR3 is 12 residues long.

V and J are TRBV29-1 and TRBJ2-5; a weak D match, TRBD1 (6 bases). Germline V gene sequence: CDR1 SQVTM, CDR2 ANQGSEA. Trimming removed 4 bases from V and 8 bases from J, with 14 bases in between. CDR3 size: 12 residues. In DNA form, the CDR3 reads TGCAGCGTTGGGAACAGGGCCAGAACCCAGTACTTC. Its translation is CSVGNRARTQYF.

The CDR3 spells CASSHSPEYSGHGGYTF. The CDR3 DNA reads as TGTGCCAGTAGTCATTCGCCCGAATATTCAGGGCACGGTGGCTACACCTTC. This chain uses TRBV19 with TRBJ1-2; D may be TRBD1 (5 bases). Trimming took 5 bases from V and 7 from J, leaving 26 bases between them. Looked up from germline, CDR1 is LNHDA and CDR2 is SQIVND (reference sequence). The CDR3 length is 17 residues.

The chain employs TRBV4-2 and TRBJ2-7; TRBD1 matches 7 bases. Germline CDR1 LGHNA, CDR2 YNFKEQ. Germline trimming cut 6 bases from V and 4 bases from J; bases unmatched to any gene: 12. The CDR3 consists of 15 residues. The CDR3 sequence is CASSVGQTKEYEQYF. The CDR3 DNA is TGTGCCAGCAGTGTGGGACAGACAAAAGAATACGAGCAGTACTTC.

The J gene is TRBJ2-7, the V gene TRBV25-1; weak D call: TRBD2 (7 bases). The CDR3 extends over 12 amino acids. Trimming shortened V by 6 bases and J by 7 bases, and 13 bases separated the two germline ends. Germline assignment: CDR1 MGHDK and CDR2 SYGVNS. CDR3 protein: CASRGGRVEQYF. DNA of the CDR3: TGTGCCAGCAGGGGGGGGCGGGTTGAGCAGTACTTC.

V and J are TRBV3-1 (or the pseudogene TRBV3-2) and TRBJ1-5; possibly TRBD1 for D (5 bases). The CDR3 has 14 residues. CDR1 and CDR2 (germline): LGHDT, YNNKEL (reference sequence). The V end lost 3 bases, the J end lost 9 bases, and 15 bases lay between the germline ends. Here the CDR3 reads CASSHGSGDRPQHF. Here the CDR3 DNA reads TGTGCCAGCAGCCACGGCTCGGGGGACCGGCCCCAGCATTTT.

J is TRBJ2-1 and V is TRBV7-9, with D maybe TRBD1 (6 bases). V was trimmed by 4 bases and J by 1 base, leaving 17 bases between them. CDR3 length: 17 residues. Germline-derived CDR1 and CDR2 are SEHNR and FQNEAQ (reference sequence). DNA for the CDR3: TGTGCCAGCAGCTCCCGATACTCAGGGGAGTCCTACAATGAGCAGTTCTTC. This encodes CASSSRYSGESYNEQFF. Full variable domain (remainder filled in from reference TRBV7-9 and TRBJ2-1): DTGVSQNPRHKITKRGQNVTFRCDPISEHNRLYWYRQTLGQGPEFLTYFQNEAQLEKSRLLSDRFSAERPKGSFSTLEIQRTEQGDSAMYLCASSSRYSGESYNEQFFGPGTRLTVL.

The CDR3 DNA is TGTGCCAGTAGTATAGCGGTTAGCGGCACAGATACGCAGTATTTT. It translates to CASSIAVSGTDTQYF. The chain uses TRBV19 and TRBJ2-3; possible D gene TRBD2, 5 bases. V was clipped by 1 base and J by 1 base, with 9 bases between them. Germline CDR1 reads LNHDA; CDR2 reads SQIVND (reference sequence). The CDR3 spans 15 residues. The whole variable domain, remainder taken from reference TRBV19 and TRBJ2-3, is DGGITQSPKYLFRKEGQNVTLSCEQNLNHDAMYWYRQDPGQGLRLIYYSQIVNDFQKGDIAEGYSVSREKKESFPLTVTSAQKNPTAFYLCASSIAVSGTDTQYFGPGTRLTVL.

Points on this clone: One end of the junction does not line up with germline, which may come from a read error. The chain recombines TRBV9 with TRBJ2-1; perhaps TRBD2 as D (5 bases). The CDR3 consists of 14 residues. Germline CDR1 is SGDLS and CDR2 is YYNGEE. As DNA, the CDR3 is TGTGCCAGCAGAGTAGGACTGGAGAGCAATGAGCAGTTCTTC. Its protein product is CASRVGLESNEQFF.

The chain uses TRBV5-1 and TRBJ2-3; tentatively, D is TRBD1 (6 bases). The CDR3 extends over 14 amino acids. In germline, CDR1 is SGHRS, CDR2 YFSETQ. Trimming took off 4 bases at V and 1 base at J, with 10 bases between the two ends. The CDR3 sequence: CASSPDRGTDTQYF. The CDR3 coding sequence is TGCGCCAGCAGCCCGGACAGAGGCACAGATACGCAGTATTTT.

The DNA for the CDR3 is TGTGCCAGCAGTTCCCGACTAGCGGGGGGCACCGGGGAGCTGTTTTTT. This sequence encodes CASSSRLAGGTGELFF. This sequence joins TRBV6-5 and TRBJ2-2, with TRBD2 matching over 13 bases. The trim removed 4 bases at V and 4 bases at J, leaving 3 bases unmatched. Germline V gene lookup returns CDR1 MNHEY and CDR2 SVGAGI. The CDR3 has 16 residues.

The sample holds a few counts of this clone. V usage is TRBV29-1 and J usage is TRBJ2-1; TRBD2 aligns across 13 bases. V lost 2 bases, J lost 4 bases, and 2 bases stayed unmatched. The germline gives CDR1 SQVTM, CDR2 ANQGSEA. CDR3 length: 15 amino acids. The CDR3 protein is CSVERTSGRYNEQFF. CDR3 bases: TGCAGCGTTGAAAGGACTAGCGGGAGATACAATGAGCAGTTCTTC.